This T cell receptor (beta chain) appears in the sequencing data of a study of shared clonotypes between healthy human individuals. Study-level information: The donors, a couple of women and three men, were aged 18 to 49.

This CDR3 is 16 amino acids long. Germline values: CDR1 SGHDN, CDR2 FVKESK. J was trimmed by 7 bases and V by 3 bases; bases with no gene match: 10. Positive CCR7 selection of CD45RO-negative cells yielded the naive CD8 cells, and terminally differentiated effector memory CD45RA+ cells were excluded. Only Caucasian adults living in Nashville, Tennessee made up the donor group. Per sorted-subset replicate PCR, input was 200 to 250 ng DNA, representing around 28,000 T cell genomes. Original analysis: Filtering differed because ImmunoSEQ produced junction-only sequences that carried no quality scores. Only in-frame clones appear in the TCRdb table, and some are missing; sequencing was by immunoSEQ multiplex PCR. V, J and clone size reflect that table, while D and trimming were determined from the DNA. The sample lists over 2,000,000 clones, approximately 92% occurring once.

Input material: naive CD8+ T cells from PBMCs. V is TRBV14 and J is TRBJ2-1, with 9 bases aligning to TRBD2. The TCR was taken from a man younger than 35 in good health. Some clones in this sample may be carry-over from other donors' samples. In nucleotides, the CDR3 is TGTGCCAGCAGCCAGCCCGGTAGCGGGAGTGGGAATGAGCAGTTCTTC. It encodes CASSQPGSGSGNEQFF.